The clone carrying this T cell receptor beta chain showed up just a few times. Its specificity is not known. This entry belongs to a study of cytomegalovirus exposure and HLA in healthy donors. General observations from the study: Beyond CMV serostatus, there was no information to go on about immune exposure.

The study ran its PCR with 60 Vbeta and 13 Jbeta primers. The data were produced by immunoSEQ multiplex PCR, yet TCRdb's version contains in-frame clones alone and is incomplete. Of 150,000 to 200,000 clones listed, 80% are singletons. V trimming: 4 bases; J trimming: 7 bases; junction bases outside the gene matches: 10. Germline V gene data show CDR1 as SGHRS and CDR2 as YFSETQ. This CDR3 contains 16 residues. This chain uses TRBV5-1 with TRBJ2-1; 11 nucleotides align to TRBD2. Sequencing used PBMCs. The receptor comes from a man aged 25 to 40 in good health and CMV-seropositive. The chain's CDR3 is CASSISGRVRINEQFF. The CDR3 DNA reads TGCGCCAGCAGCATTAGCGGGAGGGTACGGATTAATGAGCAGTTCTTC.